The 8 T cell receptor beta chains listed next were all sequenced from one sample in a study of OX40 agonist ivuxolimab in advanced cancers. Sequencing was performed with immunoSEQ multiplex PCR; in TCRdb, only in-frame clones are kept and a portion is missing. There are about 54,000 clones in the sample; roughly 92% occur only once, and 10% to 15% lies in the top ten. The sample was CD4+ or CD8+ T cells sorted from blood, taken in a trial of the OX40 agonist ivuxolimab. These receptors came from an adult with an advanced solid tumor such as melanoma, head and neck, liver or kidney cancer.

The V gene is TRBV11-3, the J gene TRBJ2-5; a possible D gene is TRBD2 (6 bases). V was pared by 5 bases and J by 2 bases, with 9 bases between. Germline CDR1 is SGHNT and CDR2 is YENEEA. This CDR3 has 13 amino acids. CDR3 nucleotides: TGTGCCAGCAGCACGGGGGTACAAGAGACCCAGTACTTC. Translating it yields CASSTGVQETQYF.

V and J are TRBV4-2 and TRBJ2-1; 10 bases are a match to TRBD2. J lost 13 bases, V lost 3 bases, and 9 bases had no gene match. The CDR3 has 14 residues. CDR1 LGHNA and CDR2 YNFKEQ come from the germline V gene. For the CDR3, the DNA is TGTGCCAGCAGCCAGGATAAGCTAGCGGGGGTTCAGTTCTTC. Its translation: CASSQDKLAGVQFF.

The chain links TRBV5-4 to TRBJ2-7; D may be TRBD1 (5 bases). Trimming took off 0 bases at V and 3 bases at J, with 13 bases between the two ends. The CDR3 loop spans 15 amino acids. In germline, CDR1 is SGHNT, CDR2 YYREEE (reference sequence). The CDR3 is CASSLAGSGYYEQYF. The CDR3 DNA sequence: TGTGCCAGCAGCTTGGCAGGGTCAGGCTACTACGAGCAGTACTTC.

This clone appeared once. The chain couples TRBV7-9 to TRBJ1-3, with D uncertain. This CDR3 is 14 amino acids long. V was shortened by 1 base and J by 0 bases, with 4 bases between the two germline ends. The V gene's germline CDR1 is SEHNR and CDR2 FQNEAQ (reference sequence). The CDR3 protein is CASSLEVSGNTIYF. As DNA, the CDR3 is TGTGCCAGCAGCTTAGAGGTCTCTGGAAACACCATATATTTT.

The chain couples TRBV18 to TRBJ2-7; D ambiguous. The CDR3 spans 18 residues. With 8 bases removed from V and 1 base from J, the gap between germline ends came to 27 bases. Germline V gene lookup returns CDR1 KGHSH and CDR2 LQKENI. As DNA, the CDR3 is TGTGCCAGCCCCAGAGGTTGGGTTGTGATAAGTGCTTCCTACGAGCAGTACTTC. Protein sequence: CASPRGWVVISASYEQYF.

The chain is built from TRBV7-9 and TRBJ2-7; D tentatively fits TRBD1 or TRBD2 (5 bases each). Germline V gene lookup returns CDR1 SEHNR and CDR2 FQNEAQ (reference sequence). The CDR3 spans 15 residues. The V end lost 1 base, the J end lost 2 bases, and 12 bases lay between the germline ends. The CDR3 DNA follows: TGTGCCAGCAGCTTAGTTGGGGGTCCTACCTACGAGCAGTACTTC. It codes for CASSLVGGPTYEQYF.

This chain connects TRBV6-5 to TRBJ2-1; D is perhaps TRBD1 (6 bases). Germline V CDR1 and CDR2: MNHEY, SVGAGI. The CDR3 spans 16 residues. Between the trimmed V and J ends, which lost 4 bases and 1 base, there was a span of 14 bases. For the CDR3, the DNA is TGTGCCAGCAGTTCCCTGAGTCAGGGGTCCTACAATGAGCAGTTCTTC. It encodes CASSSLSQGSYNEQFF.

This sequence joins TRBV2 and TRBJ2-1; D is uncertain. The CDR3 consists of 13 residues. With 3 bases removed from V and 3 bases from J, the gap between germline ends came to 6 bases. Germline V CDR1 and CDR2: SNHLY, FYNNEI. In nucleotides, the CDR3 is TGTGCCAGCAGTGACAGTTACTACAATGAGCAGTTCTTC. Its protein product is CASSDSYYNEQFF.